What follows are 2 T cell receptor beta chains derived from one specimen sequenced in a study of T cells in Graves' hyperthyroidism and ophthalmopathy. RNA transcripts yielded amplified TCR beta CDR3 regions. TCR CDR3 regions were first amplified by RT-PCR with HTBI primers. TCRdb itself ran the multiplex PCR reads through MiXCR, one entry per CDR3 protein. Found here are roughly 530,000 distinct CDR3 sequences, approximately 17% of them singletons; the top ten hold about 16%. The sequencing sample was made of blood. The receptor source for this set is a young woman with Graves' ophthalmopathy.

This sequence joins TRBV6-1 and TRBJ2-1; the D gene is possibly TRBD2 (5 bases). From germline, CDR1 is MNHNS and CDR2 SASEGT. CDR3 length: 15 residues. V was clipped by 7 bases and J by 0 bases, with 13 bases between them. This chain's CDR3 is CASNEQADSYNEQFF. The CDR3 region has the DNA TGTGCCAGCAACGAGCAAGCGGACTCCTACAATGAGCAGTTCTTC.

This clonotype was detected many times. This chain links TRBV20-1 with TRBJ1-1; D call uncertain. This CDR3 has 13 residues. Trimming removed 2 bases from V and 4 bases from J, with 11 bases in between. Germline V gene data show CDR1 as DFQATT and CDR2 as SNEGSKA (reference sequence). The CDR3 loop is CSARMGRATEAFF. The CDR3 DNA reads as TGCAGTGCTAGAATGGGAAGAGCCACTGAAGCTTTCTTT.